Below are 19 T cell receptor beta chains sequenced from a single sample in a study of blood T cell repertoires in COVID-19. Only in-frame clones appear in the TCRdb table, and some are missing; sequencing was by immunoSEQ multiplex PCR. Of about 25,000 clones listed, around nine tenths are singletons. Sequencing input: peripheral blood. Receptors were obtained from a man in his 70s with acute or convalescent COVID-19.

CDR3 sequence: CSVERVRGRTGELFF. For the CDR3, the DNA is TGCAGCGTTGAAAGGGTGCGGGGTCGGACCGGGGAGCTGTTTTTT. The V gene is TRBV29-1, the J gene TRBJ2-2; possibly TRBD2 for D (6 bases). The CDR3 totals 15 residues. Trimming cost V 2 bases and J 5 bases, with 15 bases left between them. The germline gives CDR1 SQVTM, CDR2 ANQGSEA.

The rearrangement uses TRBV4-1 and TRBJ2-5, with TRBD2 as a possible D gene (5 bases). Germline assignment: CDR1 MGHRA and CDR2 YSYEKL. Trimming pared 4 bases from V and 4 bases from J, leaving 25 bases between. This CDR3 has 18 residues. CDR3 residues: CASSLYESAGQRVETQYF. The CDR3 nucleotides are TGCGCCAGCAGCCTCTATGAGTCCGCGGGCCAACGGGTAGAGACCCAGTACTTC.

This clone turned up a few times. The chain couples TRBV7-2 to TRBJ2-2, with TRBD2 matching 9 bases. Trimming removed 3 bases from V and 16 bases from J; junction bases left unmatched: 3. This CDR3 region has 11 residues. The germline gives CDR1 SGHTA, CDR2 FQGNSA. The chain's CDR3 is CASSFGTSRFF. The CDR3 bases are TGTGCCAGCAGCTTTGGGACTAGCAGGTTTTTT.

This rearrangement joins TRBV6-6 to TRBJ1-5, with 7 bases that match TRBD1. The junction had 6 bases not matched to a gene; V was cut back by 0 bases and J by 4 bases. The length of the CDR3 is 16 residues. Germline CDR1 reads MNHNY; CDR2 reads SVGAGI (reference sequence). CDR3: CASSYSTGVVNQPQHF. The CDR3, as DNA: TGTGCCAGCAGTTACTCAACAGGGGTGGTAAATCAGCCCCAGCATTTT.

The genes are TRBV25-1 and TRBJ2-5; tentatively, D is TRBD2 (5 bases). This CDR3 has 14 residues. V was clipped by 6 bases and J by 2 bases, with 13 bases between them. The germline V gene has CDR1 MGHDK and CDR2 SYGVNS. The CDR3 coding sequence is TGTGCCAGCAGCGCATTCCGGGATCAAGAGACCCAGTACTTC. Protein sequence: CASSAFRDQETQYF.

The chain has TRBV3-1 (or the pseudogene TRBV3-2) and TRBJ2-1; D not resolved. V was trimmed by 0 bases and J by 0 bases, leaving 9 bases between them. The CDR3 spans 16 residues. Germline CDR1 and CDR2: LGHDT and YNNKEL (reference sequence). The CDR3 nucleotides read TGTGCCAGCAGCCAAGATAGCTGGAGCTCCTACAATGAGCAGTTCTTC. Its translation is CASSQDSWSSYNEQFF.

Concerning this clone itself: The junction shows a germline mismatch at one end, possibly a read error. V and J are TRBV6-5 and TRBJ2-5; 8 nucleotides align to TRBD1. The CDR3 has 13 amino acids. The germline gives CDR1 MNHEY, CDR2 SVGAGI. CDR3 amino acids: CASSYSGRGLRNF. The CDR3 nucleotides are TGTGCCAGCAGTTACTCAGGCAGGGGGCTCCGAAACTTC.

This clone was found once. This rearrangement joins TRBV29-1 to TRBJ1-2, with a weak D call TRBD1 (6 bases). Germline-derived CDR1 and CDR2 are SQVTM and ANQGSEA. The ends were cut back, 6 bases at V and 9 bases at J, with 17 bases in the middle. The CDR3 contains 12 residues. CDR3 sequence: CSVAGDTGSYTF. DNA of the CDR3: TGCAGCGTGGCCGGGGACACAGGTAGCTACACCTTC. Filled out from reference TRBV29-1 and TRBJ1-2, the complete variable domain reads SAVISQKPSRDICQRGTSLTIQCQVDSQVTMMFWYRQQPGQSLTLIATANQGSEATYESGFVIDKFPISRPNLTFSTLTVSNMSPEDSSIYLCSVAGDTGSYTFGSGTRLTVV.

The CDR3 reads CASSRTGLAGELFF. CDR3 DNA: TGTGCCAGCAGTAGGACAGGGTTAGCCGGGGAGCTGTTTTTT. The chain recombines TRBV6-5 with TRBJ2-2, with 8 bases that match TRBD1. CDR1 MNHEY and CDR2 SVGAGI come from the germline V gene. Trimming removed 5 bases from V and 6 bases from J; junction bases left unmatched: 5. The CDR3 spans 14 residues.

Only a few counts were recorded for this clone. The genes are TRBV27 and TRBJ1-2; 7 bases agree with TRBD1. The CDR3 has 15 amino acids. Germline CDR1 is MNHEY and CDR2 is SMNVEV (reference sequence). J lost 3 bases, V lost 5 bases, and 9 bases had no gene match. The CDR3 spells CASSGQTGQDYGYTF. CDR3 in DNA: TGTGCCAGCAGTGGGCAGACAGGGCAGGACTATGGCTACACCTTC.

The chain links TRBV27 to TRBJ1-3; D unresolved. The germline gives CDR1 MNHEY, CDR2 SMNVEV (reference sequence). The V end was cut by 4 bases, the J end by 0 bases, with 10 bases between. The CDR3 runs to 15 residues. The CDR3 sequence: CASSSPSSSGNTIYF. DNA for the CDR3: TGTGCCAGCAGTTCCCCTTCGAGCTCTGGAAACACCATATATTTT.

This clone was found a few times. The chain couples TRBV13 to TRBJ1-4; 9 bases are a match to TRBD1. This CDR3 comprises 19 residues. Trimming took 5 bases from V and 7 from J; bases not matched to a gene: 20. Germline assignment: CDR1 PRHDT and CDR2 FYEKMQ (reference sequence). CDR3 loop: CASSRGPGSGGQGFEKLFF. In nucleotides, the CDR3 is TGTGCCAGCAGCCGGGGTCCAGGTTCGGGGGGACAGGGTTTTGAAAAACTGTTTTTT.

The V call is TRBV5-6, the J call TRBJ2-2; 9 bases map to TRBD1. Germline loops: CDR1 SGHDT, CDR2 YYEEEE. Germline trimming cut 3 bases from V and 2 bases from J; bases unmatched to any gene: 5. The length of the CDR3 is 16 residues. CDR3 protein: CASSSGDRANTGELFF. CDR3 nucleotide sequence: TGTGCCAGCAGCTCCGGGGACAGGGCAAACACCGGGGAGCTGTTTTTT.

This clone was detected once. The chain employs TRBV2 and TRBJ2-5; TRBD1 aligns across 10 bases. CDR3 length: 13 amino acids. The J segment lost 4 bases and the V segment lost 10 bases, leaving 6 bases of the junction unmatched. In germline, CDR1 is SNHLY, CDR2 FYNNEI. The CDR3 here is CANRDRGIETQYF. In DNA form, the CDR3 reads TGTGCCAACCGGGACAGGGGTATAGAGACCCAGTACTTC.

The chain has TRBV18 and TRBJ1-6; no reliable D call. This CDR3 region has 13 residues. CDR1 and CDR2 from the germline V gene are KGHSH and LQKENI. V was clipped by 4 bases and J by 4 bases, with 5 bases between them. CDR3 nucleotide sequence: TGTGCCAGCTCACTAGAATATAATTCACCCCTCCACTTT. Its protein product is CASSLEYNSPLHF.

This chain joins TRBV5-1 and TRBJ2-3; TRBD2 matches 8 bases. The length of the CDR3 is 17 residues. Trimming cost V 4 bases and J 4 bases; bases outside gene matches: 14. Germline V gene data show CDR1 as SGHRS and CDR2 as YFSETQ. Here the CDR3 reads CASSPTDFAGGSDTQYF. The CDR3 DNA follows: TGCGCCAGCAGCCCCACGGATTTTGCGGGAGGATCAGATACGCAGTATTTT.

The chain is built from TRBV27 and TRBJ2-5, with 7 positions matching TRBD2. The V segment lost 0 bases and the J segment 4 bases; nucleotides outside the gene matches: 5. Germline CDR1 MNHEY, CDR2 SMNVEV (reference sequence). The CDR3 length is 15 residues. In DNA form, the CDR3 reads TGTGCCAGCAGTTTATCTTGGGGGGAGGGAGAGACCCAGTACTTC. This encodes CASSLSWGEGETQYF.

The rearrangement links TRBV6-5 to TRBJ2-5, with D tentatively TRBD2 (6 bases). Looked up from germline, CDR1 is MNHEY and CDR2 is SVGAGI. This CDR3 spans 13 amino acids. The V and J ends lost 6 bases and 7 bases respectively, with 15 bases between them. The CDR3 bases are TGTGCCAGCAGGTGGTCGGGAGACTCGACCCAGTACTTC. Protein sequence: CASRWSGDSTQYF.

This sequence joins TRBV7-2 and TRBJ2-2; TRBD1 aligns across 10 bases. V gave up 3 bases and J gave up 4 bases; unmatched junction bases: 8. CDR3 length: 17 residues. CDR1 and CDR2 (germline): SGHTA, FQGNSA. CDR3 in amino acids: CASSFALDRGITGELFF. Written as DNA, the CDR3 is TGTGCCAGCAGCTTCGCATTGGACAGGGGGATCACCGGGGAGCTGTTTTTT.